The source of this T cell receptor (beta chain) is a study of T cells in Graves' hyperthyroidism and ophthalmopathy. Study-wide background: Peripheral blood samples were taken at initial diagnosis, prior to any treatment. General study points: The model's output predicted ophthalmopathy at a median of roughly 6.9 months prior to onset.

Researchers took RNA transcripts and amplified the TCR beta CDR3 regions from them. The HTBI primer set was used in a first-round RT-PCR of the TCR CDR3. TCRdb called the multiplex PCR reads again in MiXCR, with one record for every CDR3 protein. The sample includes fewer than 400,000 distinct CDR3 sequences, over 11% of them seen just once. As regards this clonotype: Its antigen is not known. Germline is not matched at one junction end, which may reflect a read error.

The CDR3 contains 14 residues. Germline V gene sequence: CDR1 SGHAT, CDR2 FQNNGV. Pregnant or lactating patients were excluded, as were those with uncontrolled infection or other autoimmune disease. PBMCs came from 9 to 10 ml fresh peripheral blood. This TCR came from a man aged 50-59 years with Graves' ophthalmopathy. The specimen sequenced was blood. The genes are TRBV11-2 and TRBJ2-7, with 7 bases fitting TRBD2. The CDR3: CASSLFEGGHEQYF. The CDR3 region has the DNA TGCGCCAGCAGCCTTTTTGAGGGAGGGCACGAGCAGTACTTC.